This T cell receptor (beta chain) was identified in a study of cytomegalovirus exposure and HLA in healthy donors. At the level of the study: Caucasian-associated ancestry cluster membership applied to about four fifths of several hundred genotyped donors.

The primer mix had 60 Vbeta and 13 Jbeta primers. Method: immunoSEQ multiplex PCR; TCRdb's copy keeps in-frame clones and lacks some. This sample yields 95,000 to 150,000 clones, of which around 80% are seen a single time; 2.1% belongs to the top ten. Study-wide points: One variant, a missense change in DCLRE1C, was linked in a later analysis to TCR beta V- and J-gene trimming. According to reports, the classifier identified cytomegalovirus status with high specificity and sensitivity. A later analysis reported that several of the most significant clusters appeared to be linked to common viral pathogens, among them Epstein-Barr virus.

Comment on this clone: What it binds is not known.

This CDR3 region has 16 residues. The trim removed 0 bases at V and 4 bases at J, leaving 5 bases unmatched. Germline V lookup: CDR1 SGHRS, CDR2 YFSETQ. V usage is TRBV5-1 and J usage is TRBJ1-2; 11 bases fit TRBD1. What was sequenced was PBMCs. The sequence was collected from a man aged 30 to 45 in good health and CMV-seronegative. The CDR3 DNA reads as TGCGCCAGCAGCTTGGCCAGGACAGGGGGCGGCTATGGCTACACCTTC. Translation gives CASSLARTGGGYGYTF.